The T cell receptor beta chain described here comes from a study of T-cell memory formation after mild COVID-19 (TCRdb year 2021). Study-wide context: TCR sequence clusters from the two donors were largely donor specific. In a couple of donors, T-cell clones that expanded and contracted after mild COVID-19 were tracked by sequencing TCRalpha and TCRbeta repertoires over time. Two young, previously healthy adult volunteers made up the cohort, one male and one female.

Instrument used: Illumina NovaSeq 6000. TCRalpha and TCRbeta cDNA libraries were constructed by 5'RACE with constant-segment primers, with sample barcodes and unique molecular identifiers being introduced. RNA was extracted from every sample with Trizol reagent. Library amplification was performed in two PCR steps, and a second sample barcode and Illumina TruSeq adapters were introduced in the second step. Sequencing of libraries was performed on an Illumina NovaSeq with 2 x 150 bp paired-end reads. In the source study's methods: With migec v1.2.7, reads were demultiplexed and then collapsed into UMI-guided consensus sequences. Using mixcr v2.1.11, UMI consensuses were aligned to TRA and TRB V and J templates and then assembled into clonotypes. A clonotype was counted as expanded or contracted only if both edgeR and NoisET called the change significant, with noise models trained on biological replicates. For edgeR calls, the thresholds were a false discovery rate-adjusted p below 0.01 and a log2 fold-change of 1. PCA with hierarchical clustering of max-normalized trajectories of the 1000 most abundant clonotypes was used as exploratory dynamics analysis. The CD4 or CD8 phenotype of responding clones was assigned using the separately sequenced CD4+ and CD8+ repertoires. TCRdb trimmed the raw reads at Q25, called clones with MiXCR and kept productive beta chains. Each CDR3 protein appears once, grouped with its most common genes and DNA. TCRdb's processing, not the authors' own work, is the source of the V and J calls. This sample has 300,000 or so distinct CDR3 sequences in its table, and approximately 16% of those were observed once. The ten top clones hold around a fifth of the sample.

The trim is 5 bases for V and 6 bases for J, with a gap of 8 bases between the germline ends. The CDR3 sequence holds 12 residues, the cysteine and phenylalanine included. The sequence is cut down to CDR3 DNA, 36 bases in frame from base 1. Ficoll-Paque density gradient centrifugation was the method used to isolate PBMCs. There are a few counts of this clonotype. Its cognate antigen has yet to be identified. No much larger clonotype is one base removed from it; base qualities were not supplied. Broad study findings and their caveats: Whether the second-wave clones peaking on day 37 were SARS-CoV-2 specific was not confirmed. Contracting CD4+ clones turned up mainly in the CM and EM memory subsets, whereas EMRA was where CD8+ clones were enriched. Some responding clones were detected in pre-infection memory, which suggested that pre-existing cross-reactive memory T cells had joined the SARS-CoV-2 response. Clones contracting from day 15 to 85 had balanced CD4/CD8 phenotypes, while a second wave expanding from day 15 to 37 was biased towards CD4+. Only two mild cases were covered by the study, and larger cohorts that include severe cases with pre-infection samples were considered necessary.

The sequencing input was PBMCs or a T cell subset sorted from them (not recorded which). This receptor was obtained from a man aged 18 to 29 who had mild COVID-19 (a few samples of this study predate the infection). The sample titles of this study are shuffled in the database, so cell type and time point are left out; the donor was told from shared clones. The chain is assembled from TRBV12-3 or TRBV12-4 and TRBJ1-5; the D segment cannot be called with confidence. The bases are TGTGCCAGCAGTGGTCTTGGTCAGCCCCAGCATTTT. It is translated as CASSGLGQPQHF.